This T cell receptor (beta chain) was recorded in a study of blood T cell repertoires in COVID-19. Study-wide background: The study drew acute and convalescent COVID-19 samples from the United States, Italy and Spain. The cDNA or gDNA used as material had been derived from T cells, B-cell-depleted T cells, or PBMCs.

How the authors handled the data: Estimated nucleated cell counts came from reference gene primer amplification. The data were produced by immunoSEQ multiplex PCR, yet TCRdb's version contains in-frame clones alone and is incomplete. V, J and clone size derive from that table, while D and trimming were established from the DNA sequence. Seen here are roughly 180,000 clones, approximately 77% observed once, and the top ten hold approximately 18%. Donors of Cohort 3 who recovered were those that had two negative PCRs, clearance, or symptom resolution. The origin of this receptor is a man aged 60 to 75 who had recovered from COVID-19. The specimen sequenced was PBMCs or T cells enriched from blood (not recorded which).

The CDR3 region has the DNA TGCGCCAGCAGCTTGGGTAGCGGGAGGTTCTTTGAGCAGTTCTTC. This encodes CASSLGSGRFFEQFF. The chain joins TRBV5-1 to TRBJ2-1, with 10 bases that match TRBD2. The CDR3 runs 15 residues. Looked up from germline, CDR1 is SGHRS and CDR2 is YFSETQ. Trimming at V came to 0 bases and at J to 9 bases, leaving 6 bases not matched to a gene.